The source of this T cell receptor beta chain is a study of shared clonotypes between healthy human individuals. Study-level findings and limits: Represented genetic and exposure-history diversity was restricted by having few donors.

V gave up 3 bases and J gave up 0 bases, with 15 bases separating them. The CDR3 covers 17 residues. Germline assignment: CDR1 MGHDK and CDR2 SYGVNS. Genomic DNA of each subset was evenly split across several immunoSEQ plates. Some clones are missing from TCRdb's copy, which holds only in-frame ones; the method was immunoSEQ multiplex PCR. The sample holds about 2.4 million clones; roughly 93% are singletons and the top ten take roughly 0.39%. A note on this clone: Its antigen is unknown.

Participating donors were healthy, HIV-negative adults free of recent acute infections or vaccinations. This clonotype was sampled from a young man in good health. Some clones in this sample may be carry-over from other donors' samples. The specimen was naive CD4+ T cells from PBMCs. Subset here: CD45RA+ positively selected. The V gene is TRBV25-1, the J gene TRBJ2-1, with unresolved D. CDR3 in DNA: TGTGCCAGCAGTGATACGGCACGCTGGAGCTCCTACAATGAGCAGTTCTTC. Translation: CASSDTARWSSYNEQFF.